This T cell receptor beta chain was documented in a study of identical twins listed by TCRdb under 2016. Regarding the study in general: To test whether fetal clonotypes persist, this study deep-sequenced TCR alpha and beta repertoires from monozygotic twins, from unrelated adults of various ages, and from cord blood. Replicate twin experiments were performed at different times using different library preparation protocols to rule out contamination. Study-wide findings and limitations: Out-of-frame TCR alpha sequences shared between twins showed an excess of low generation-probability sequences compared with coincidental sharing between unrelated individuals. Fewer insertions were carried by abundant cord blood beta clonotypes; a weaker similar trend was observed in young adult naive repertoires, while no such trend was observed in memory repertoires. Recombination models systematically underestimated out-of-frame TCR alpha sharing in monozygotic twins but agreed with sharing between unrelated individuals. Because the same donors could not be followed over many years, the conclusions relied on cross-sectional statistical analysis. Excess twin sharing in beta out-of-frame sequences was weaker because fewer shared sequences lowered the signal-to-noise ratio. Zero-insertion analyses could be partly confounded by invariant T cells such as MAIT and iNKT, although diverse VJ usage argued against such confounding for most clonotypes.

Every donor in the study was a healthy Caucasian. The twin cohort consisted of three pairs of female monozygotic twins, all aged roughly 18 to 29 years. Using Miltenyi CD45RO+ enrichment and human naive T-cell isolation kits, memory (CD45RO+) and naive T cells were isolated from PBMC. Libraries were prepared through 5' RACE. Data came from an Illumina HiSeq 2000. A universal primer binding site was added through template switching, and the final cDNA carried a unique molecular identifier so that TCR cDNA molecules could be counted accurately. Specific primers in the conserved constant-segment region were used to synthesize first-strand cDNA for the TCR alpha and beta chains. To control for contamination, every cDNA library was double barcoded, receiving both a SMART-Mk sample barcode and Illumina barcodes. TruSeq adapter sequences and Illumina sample barcodes were added in two successive PCR steps. The TCR alpha and beta cDNA libraries were sequenced on the Illumina HiSeq platform using custom primers. The paper's processing steps were these. MiGEC was used to process raw reads and extract unique molecular identifiers, and MiXCR was used to find CDR3 positions. Recombination models were inferred per individual with the repgenHMM and IGoR tools using an EM algorithm. The analysis of shared clonotypes was done with the tcR package in R, with sharing normalized by the product of cloneset sizes. To study raw recombination without the effects of thymic and clonal selection, out-of-frame nonproductive sequences were analyzed. TCRdb itself trimmed the public reads at Q25 with fastp, ran MiXCR and retained productive beta chains. Under each unique CDR3 protein, matching rows form one entry showing the most common genes and DNA. These V and J calls rely on TCRdb rather than the paper's analysis. Recorded for this sample are fewer than 250,000 distinct CDR3 sequences; about 7.5% of them occurred a single time. About 2% of the sample comes from the top ten.

By share, this clonotype ranks as medium-sized (0.01 to 0.1%). Its binding antigen is unknown. No per-base quality is available; no much larger clone lies one base away. Separately, the same data were catalogued under a study of yellow fever vaccine responses in identical twins. The other study reports the following: According to the authors, the vaccine-induced T cell response in identical twins seemed to be partly convergent and partly specific to each individual. In the study, vaccine-responding T cell clones were precisely tracked in identical twins.

What was sequenced was memory (CD45RO+) T cells sorted from blood. The cell subset or site label here, explained by the study, means: CD45RO+ enriched T cells. This clonotype was sampled from a woman younger than 35 in good health.

The CDR3: CASRRLEKEQYF. The DNA sequence is TGCGCCAGCAGGAGGCTTGAAAAAGAGCAGTACTTC. The sequence is built from TRBV5-1 and TRBJ2-7; the D segment cannot be called with confidence. V loses 5 bases, J loses 7 bases, and the germline ends lie 13 bases apart. CDR1 and CDR2, per the germline V gene, are SGHRS and YFSETQ. The CDR3 numbers 12 residues from cysteine through phenylalanine. Of the read, only the CDR3 DNA is kept; its 36 bases are in frame from base 1.